This T cell receptor beta chain was found in a study of shared clonotypes between healthy human individuals. This clone was picked up a small number of times. CDR1 is SGHVS and CDR2 is FQNEAQ in the germline V gene. The CDR3 runs to 15 residues. The V end lost 4 bases, the J end lost 0 bases, and 10 bases lay between the germline ends. Method: immunoSEQ multiplex PCR; TCRdb's copy keeps in-frame clones and lacks some. Counted here are some 1,100,000 clones, 78% occurring once; the ten biggest clones make up 0.52%. V and J are TRBV7-8 and TRBJ1-3; possibly TRBD1 for D (5 bases). The TCR was taken from a man aged 18 to 30 in good health. Some clones in this sample may be carry-over from other donors' samples. The specimen sequenced was memory CD4+ T cells from PBMCs. The sample's subset: CD45RA-negative fraction. The CDR3 bases are TGTGCCAGCAGCTGGGGCCGGGTCTCTGGAAACACCATATATTTT. Translating gives CASSWGRVSGNTIYF.